A single sample gave rise to the 25 T cell receptor beta chains below, sequenced in a study of sequential checkpoint blockade in melanoma. The sample's treatment: randomized to nivolumab then ipilimumab (arm A) or the reverse (arm B). Profiled with immunoSEQ multiplex PCR; TCRdb holds only in-frame clones, not every one. The table has about 37,000 clones, under 35% seen once; the top ten hold 1.5% to 2%. Sample: tumor tissue (inferred from file names), taken from a patient given nivolumab and ipilimumab in sequence. The receptors were sampled from a human donor with melanoma.

The chain uses TRBV19 and TRBJ2-7; 8 bases fit TRBD1. Per germline, CDR1 LNHDA and CDR2 SQIVND (reference sequence). The CDR3 extends over 14 amino acids. V shed 5 bases and J 4 bases; nucleotides not matched to a gene: 7. CDR3: CASSEAGGPYEQYF. For the CDR3, the DNA is TGTGCCAGTAGTGAGGCAGGGGGCCCTTACGAGCAGTACTTC.

V and J are TRBV19 and TRBJ2-2; the D gene could be TRBD1 or TRBD2 (5 bases each). The CDR3 sequence is 15 residues long. V lost 3 bases to trimming and J lost 7 bases, with 15 bases between them. CDR1 LNHDA and CDR2 SQIVND come from the germline V gene (reference sequence). The CDR3: CASSMTSWGNGELFF. The CDR3 region has the DNA TGTGCCAGTAGTATGACCTCTTGGGGGAACGGGGAGCTGTTTTTT.

This clone has just a few counts. The rearrangement uses TRBV7-1 and TRBJ2-7, with D possibly matching TRBD2 (5 bases). TRBV7-1 is an ORF, with its function uncertain. V was trimmed by 5 bases and J by 1 base, leaving 9 bases between them. The CDR3 is made up of 13 amino acids. Here the CDR3 reads CASSPGGSYEQYF. For the CDR3, the DNA is TGTGCCAGCAGCCCTGGAGGTTCCTACGAGCAGTACTTC.

This clone has ten or more counts. This rearrangement joins TRBV6-8 to TRBJ1-2; D may be TRBD1 (5 bases). The CDR3 has 15 amino acids. Germline V CDR1 and CDR2: MNHGY, SAAAGT. V shed 2 bases and J shed 3 bases, with 13 bases lying between them. The CDR3 DNA follows: TGTGCCAGCAGTTACCCCGACGGGGGGTACTATGGCTACACCTTC. Translation gives CASSYPDGGYYGYTF.

The CDR3 here is CASSSSRGQGTQYF. The CDR3 DNA reads as TGTGCCAGCAGCTCGTCGCGGGGACAGGGGACGCAGTACTTC. This chain connects TRBV11-3 to TRBJ2-7; 10 bases agree with TRBD1. Trimming took 4 bases from V and 9 from J; bases not matched to a gene: 9. The CDR3 covers 14 residues. CDR1 is SGHNT and CDR2 is YENEEA in the germline V gene.

This chain links TRBV28 with TRBJ2-1; TRBD1 matches 10 bases. After removal of 6 bases from V and 4 bases from J, the junction contained 9 bases not matched to a gene. Germline CDR1 and CDR2: MDHEN and SYDVKM. CDR3 length: 16 amino acids. CDR3 residues: CASSLVGQGIYNEQFF. CDR3 DNA sequence: TGTGCCAGCAGCCTGGTGGGACAGGGGATATACAATGAGCAGTTCTTC. The whole variable domain, remainder taken from reference TRBV28 and TRBJ2-1, is DVKVTQSSRYLVKRTGEKVFLECVQDMDHENMFWYRQDPGLGLRLIYFSYDVKMKEKGDIPEGYSVSREKKERFSLILESASTNQTSMYLCASSLVGQGIYNEQFFGPGTRLTVL.

The chain employs TRBV11-3 and TRBJ1-2; 10 bases are a match to TRBD1. The CDR3 spans 16 residues. J lost 4 bases, V lost 5 bases, and 10 bases had no gene match. Germline V lookup: CDR1 SGHNT, CDR2 YENEEA. CDR3 residues: CASSERTGTGVYGYTF. CDR3 nucleotides: TGTGCCAGCAGCGAACGCACCGGGACAGGGGTCTATGGCTACACCTTC.

The rearrangement links TRBV11-3 to TRBJ2-7; 10 bases are shared with TRBD2. Germline CDR1 and CDR2: SGHNT and YENEEA. Losses at the gene ends were 5 bases for V and 0 bases for J; bases not matched to a gene: 7. The CDR3 is made up of 16 amino acids. This chain's CDR3 is CASSPPTSGASYEQYF. CDR3 sequence (DNA): TGTGCCAGCAGCCCACCCACTAGCGGGGCCTCCTACGAGCAGTACTTC.

The rearrangement links TRBV6-8 to TRBJ2-2, with D tentatively TRBD1 (6 bases). There are 14 residues in the CDR3. CDR1 is MNHGY and CDR2 is SAAAGT in the germline V gene. V lost 2 bases and J lost 6, with 10 bases in between. The CDR3 DNA reads TGTGCCAGCAGTTACACAGGGTTCGCCGGGGAGCTGTTTTTT. This gives the protein CASSYTGFAGELFF.

In its sample, this clone was seen a few times. The rearrangement uses TRBV9 and TRBJ2-6, with D perhaps matching TRBD2 (5 bases). Germline lookup yields CDR1 SGDLS and CDR2 YYNGEE. The CDR3 consists of 16 residues. The ends were cut back, 6 bases at V and 8 bases at J, with 21 bases in the middle. CDR3 DNA sequence: TGTGCCAGCACCATGGGCCTTGCGGACGGGACCAACGTCCTGACTTTC. Its protein product is CASTMGLADGTNVLTF.

The chain combines TRBV11-3 with TRBJ2-7; 9 positions match TRBD1. V lost 1 base to trimming and J lost 4 bases; unmatched junction nucleotides: 5. Looked up from germline, CDR1 is SGHNT and CDR2 is YENEEA. The CDR3 consists of 15 residues. CDR3 sequence (DNA): TGTGCCAGCAGCTTAGTTCCCGGGACAGGGTACGAGCAGTACTTC. Residues: CASSLVPGTGYEQYF.

The chain employs TRBV29-1 and TRBJ1-2; 7 positions match TRBD1. The trim removed 6 bases at V and 4 bases at J, leaving 11 bases unmatched. This CDR3 contains 14 residues. CDR1 and CDR2 from the germline V gene are SQVTM and ANQGSEA. CDR3 coding DNA: TGCAGCGTCCAAGGAGGGGGCGCGGTCTATGGCTACACCTTC. This translates into CSVQGGGAVYGYTF.

The CDR3 DNA sequence: TGTGCCAGCAGTTACGGTTGGATAGCGGGAGGGAACACCGGGGAGCTGTTTTTT. Its protein is CASSYGWIAGGNTGELFF. The chain couples TRBV6-8 to TRBJ2-2; 10 bases are a match to TRBD2. V gave up 2 bases and J gave up 1 base; unmatched junction bases: 7. Germline V lookup: CDR1 MNHGY, CDR2 SAAAGT. The CDR3 consists of 18 residues.

The chain uses TRBV2 and TRBJ2-7; 9 nucleotides line up with TRBD1. The J segment lost 4 bases and the V segment lost 8 bases, leaving 9 bases of the junction unmatched. Germline CDR1 and CDR2: SNHLY and FYNNEI. The CDR3 is 14 amino acids. CDR3 in amino acids: CASLTGTGNYEQYF. Written as DNA, the CDR3 is TGTGCCAGCTTGACCGGGACAGGGAATTACGAGCAGTACTTC.

This chain uses TRBV5-1 with TRBJ2-7; TRBD1 agrees at 11 bases. Germline V CDR1 and CDR2: SGHRS, YFSETQ. The ends lost 1 base at V and 2 bases at J; junction bases unmatched: 2. The CDR3 contains 15 residues. This CDR3 is CASSLSGQGAYEQYF. Written as DNA, the CDR3 is TGCGCCAGCAGCTTGTCGGGACAGGGGGCCTACGAGCAGTACTTC. The whole variable domain, remainder taken from reference TRBV5-1 and TRBJ2-7, is KAGVTQTPRYLIKTRGQQVTLSCSPISGHRSVSWYQQTPGQGLQFLFEYFSETQRNKGNFPGRFSGRQFSNSRSEMNVSTLELGDSALYLCASSLSGQGAYEQYFGPGTRLTVT.

This clone has more than one count but fewer than ten. The CDR3 loop reads CASSQAELTDTQYF. The CDR3 region has the DNA TGCGCCAGCAGCCAGGCCGAGCTCACAGATACGCAGTATTTT. The rearrangement joins TRBV4-1 to TRBJ2-3; D remains ambiguous. The CDR3 totals 14 residues. Trimming pared 3 bases from V and 2 bases from J, leaving 9 bases between. The germline V gene encodes CDR1 MGHRA and CDR2 YSYEKL.

This chain uses TRBV6-8 with TRBJ2-2, with D tentatively TRBD2 (6 bases). The CDR3 has 16 residues. The V gene lost 4 bases and the J gene lost 5 bases, with 17 bases spanning the gap. Germline CDR1 MNHGY, CDR2 SAAAGT. The CDR3 DNA sequence: TGTGCCAGCAGTTCCCTTGGCGGCGGAGGGACCGGGGAGCTGTTTTTT. Its translation is CASSSLGGGGTGELFF.

This clone was counted many times. The rearrangement joins TRBV11-3 to TRBJ2-7; D possibly uses TRBD1 or TRBD2 (6 bases each). Germline V gene sequence: CDR1 SGHNT, CDR2 YENEEA. Trimming cost V 5 bases and J 3 bases, with 14 bases left between them. The CDR3 sequence is 14 residues long. Here the CDR3 DNA reads TGTGCCAGCAGCCGGGGGCAGGGAGACTACGAGCAGTACTTC. This codes for CASSRGQGDYEQYF.

This clone was seen more than once but under ten times. The chain uses TRBV7-5 and TRBJ2-1; TRBD2, as called in the table, went unchecked against the DNA. TRBV7-5 is described as a pseudogene. The CDR3 length is 14 residues. CDR3 loop: CASSLSGTYNEQFF. DNA for the CDR3: TGTGCCAGCAGCTTGAGCGGAACCTACAATGAGCAGTTCTTC.

The chain carries TRBV19 and TRBJ2-5, with 13 nucleotides matching TRBD2. Trimming took 6 bases from V and 0 from J; bases not matched to a gene: 7. Germline V gene sequence: CDR1 LNHDA, CDR2 SQIVND (reference sequence). The length of the CDR3 is 17 residues. CDR3 sequence: CASSTSGGANYQETQYF. The CDR3 DNA reads as TGTGCCAGTAGCACTAGCGGGGGGGCGAACTACCAAGAGACCCAGTACTTC.

The chain carries TRBV7-6 and TRBJ1-5; 8 bases align to TRBD1. CDR1 and CDR2 (germline): SGHVS, FNYEAQ. This CDR3 has 18 amino acids. V gave up 4 bases and J gave up 6 bases; unmatched junction bases: 17. The CDR3 bases are TGTGCCAGCAGCTGGAATCGGGGAGACAGGGGATTTGGTCAGCCCCAGCATTTT. It codes for CASSWNRGDRGFGQPQHF. Together with reference TRBV7-6 and TRBJ1-5, the CDR3 gives the full variable domain: GAGVSQSPRYKVTKRGQDVALRCDPISGHVSLYWYRQALGQGPEFLTYFNYEAQQDKSGLPNDRFSAERPEGSISTLTIQRTEQRDSAMYRCASSWNRGDRGFGQPQHFGDGTRLSIL.

The chain recombines TRBV5-1 with TRBJ2-3, with a tentative D call TRBD1 (6 bases). The germline V gene has CDR1 SGHRS and CDR2 YFSETQ. V lost 2 bases, J lost 5 bases, and 21 bases lay in between. This CDR3 comprises 17 residues. The CDR3, as DNA: TGCGCCAGCAGCTTTCTACAAGGACAGAGGGTTGGAGATACGCAGTATTTT. Encoded protein: CASSFLQGQRVGDTQYF.

This chain joins TRBV18 and TRBJ2-7; the D gene could be TRBD1 or TRBD2 (5 bases each). This CDR3 region has 15 residues. Germline V gene sequence: CDR1 KGHSH, CDR2 LQKENI. V dropped 5 bases and J dropped 2 bases, with 16 bases sitting between them. Written as DNA, the CDR3 is TGTGCCAGCTCATCGGACCCTGGGGGAACCTACGAGCAGTACTTC. As protein: CASSSDPGGTYEQYF.

The rearrangement links TRBV10-2 to TRBJ2-2; D possibly corresponds to TRBD2 (6 bases). Germline CDR1 and CDR2: WSHSY and SAAADI. V lost 6 bases, J lost 6 bases, and 8 bases lay in between. The CDR3 runs to 12 residues. CDR3 DNA sequence: TGCGCCAGCAGGTCTAGCGCCGGGGAGCTGTTTTTT. This gives the protein CASRSSAGELFF.

The genes are TRBV28 and TRBJ2-3; D assignment may be TRBD1 or TRBD2 (5 bases each). The CDR3 sequence is 15 residues long. V was pared by 5 bases and J by 4 bases, with 16 bases between. Germline V gives CDR1 MDHEN, CDR2 SYDVKM. CDR3 DNA: TGTGCCAGCAGTCTTCAAGCCCTGGGGGCAGATACGCAGTATTTT. Translation: CASSLQALGADTQYF. The full variable domain, its missing parts supplied by reference TRBV28 and TRBJ2-3, is DVKVTQSSRYLVKRTGEKVFLECVQDMDHENMFWYRQDPGLGLRLIYFSYDVKMKEKGDIPEGYSVSREKKERFSLILESASTNQTSMYLCASSLQALGADTQYFGPGTRLTVL.